A selection of T cell receptor beta chains follows, all from one sample in a study of CD8+ T cells in alopecia areata. Method: immunoSEQ multiplex PCR; TCRdb's copy keeps in-frame clones and lacks some. The sample has more than 150,000 clones; just under 60% are singletons. Source: CD4+ T cells sorted from blood, taken at week 0. Receptors originate from a human donor with alopecia areata. CDR3s leave out the opening cysteine and the closing phenylalanine or tryptophan. The order of the fields is J gene, V gene, CDR3 protein.

TRBJ1-1	TRBV10-3	AIRGTLNTEAF
TRBJ2-6	TRBV4-2	ASSQDSGGANVLT
TRBJ2-1	TRBV7-2	ASSTRTAYNEQF
TRBJ1-1	TRBV5-1	ASSLVSGNTEAF
TRBJ2-5	TRBV7-9	ASSSTVGITETQY
TRBJ1-1	TRBV6-6	ASSHAWGNTEAF
TRBJ1-4	TRBV30	AWSGITQNFNEKLF
TRBJ2-3	TRBV5-1	ANLASGVADTQY
TRBJ2-7	TRBV11-2	ASSSLGGRKVYEQY
TRBJ2-1	TRBV30	AWTAGGPEEQF
TRBJ1-5	TRBV29-1	SVATGTGTQPQH
TRBJ1-1	TRBV15	ATSRPYSRRNTEAF
TRBJ1-1	TRBV18	ASSSQQLNTEAF
TRBJ1-6	TRBV30	AWSQTSGSPLH
TRBJ2-3	TRBV13	ASSPHFFGTPTDTQY
TRBJ2-4	TRBV5-1	ASSLDGSGKNIQY
TRBJ1-4	TRBV4-1	ASSQDLAGRREKLF
TRBJ2-2	TRBV20-1	SVQDTGELF
TRBJ2-3	TRBV30	AWRGSTDTQY
TRBJ1-5	TRBV2	ASTKRRSNQPQH
TRBJ1-5	TRBV5-1	ASSLDTNQPQH
TRBJ2-1	TRBV4-2	ASSQVSTYGGGQF
TRBJ2-7	TRBV7-9	ASTPLGDEQY
TRBJ2-5	TRBV30	AWNLARKTQY
TRBJ1-1	TRBV29-1	SVAGHLNTEAF
TRBJ1-5	TRBV29-1	SVATGRADQPQH
TRBJ1-5	TRBV7-9	ASSLGTGIQPQH